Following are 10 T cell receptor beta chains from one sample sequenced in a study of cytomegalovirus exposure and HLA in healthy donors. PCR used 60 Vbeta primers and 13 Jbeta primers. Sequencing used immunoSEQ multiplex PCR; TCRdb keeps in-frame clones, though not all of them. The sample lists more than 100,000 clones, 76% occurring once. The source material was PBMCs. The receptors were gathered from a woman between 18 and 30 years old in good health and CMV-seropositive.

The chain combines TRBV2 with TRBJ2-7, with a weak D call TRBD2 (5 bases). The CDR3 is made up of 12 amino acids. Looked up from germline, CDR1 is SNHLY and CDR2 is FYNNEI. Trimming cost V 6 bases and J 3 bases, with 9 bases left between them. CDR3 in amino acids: CASSAGDYEQYF. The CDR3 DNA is TGTGCCAGCAGCGCCGGGGACTACGAGCAGTACTTC. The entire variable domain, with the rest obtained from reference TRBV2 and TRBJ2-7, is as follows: EPEVTQTPSHQVTQMGQEVILRCVPISNHLYFYWYRQILGQKVEFLVSFYNNEISEKSEIFDDQFSVERPDGSNFTLKIRSTKLEDSAMYFCASSAGDYEQYFGPGTRLTVT.

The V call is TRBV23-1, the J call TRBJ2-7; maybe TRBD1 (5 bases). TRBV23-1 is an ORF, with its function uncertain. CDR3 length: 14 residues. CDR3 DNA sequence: TGCGCAGGGGATACGGACGGTTGCTCCTACGAGCAGTACTTC. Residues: CAGDTDGCSYEQYF.

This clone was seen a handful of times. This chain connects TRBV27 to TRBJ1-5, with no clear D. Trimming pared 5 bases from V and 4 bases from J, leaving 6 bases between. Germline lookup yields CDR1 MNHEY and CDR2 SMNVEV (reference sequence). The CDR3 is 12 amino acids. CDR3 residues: CASSPRNQPQHF. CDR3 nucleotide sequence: TGTGCCAGCAGTCCCCGGAATCAGCCCCAGCATTTT.

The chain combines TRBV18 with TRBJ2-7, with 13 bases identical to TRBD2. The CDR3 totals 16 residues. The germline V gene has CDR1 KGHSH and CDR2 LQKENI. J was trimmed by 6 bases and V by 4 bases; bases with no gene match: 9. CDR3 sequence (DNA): TGTGCCAGCTCACGTGGGACTAGCGGGACCGCGGGCGAGCAGTACTTC. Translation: CASSRGTSGTAGEQYF. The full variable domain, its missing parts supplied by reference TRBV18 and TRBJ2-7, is NAGVMQNPRHLVRRRGQEARLRCSPMKGHSHVYWYRQLPEEGLKFMVYLQKENIIDESGMPKERFSAEFPKEGPSILRIQQVVRGDSAAYFCASSRGTSGTAGEQYFGPGTRLTVT.

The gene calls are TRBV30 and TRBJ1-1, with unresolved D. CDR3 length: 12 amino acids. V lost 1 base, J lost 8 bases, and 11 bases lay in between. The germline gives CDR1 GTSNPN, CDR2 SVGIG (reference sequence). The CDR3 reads CAWSGDFLEAFF. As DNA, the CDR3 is TGTGCCTGGAGTGGCGATTTTTTGGAAGCTTTCTTT.

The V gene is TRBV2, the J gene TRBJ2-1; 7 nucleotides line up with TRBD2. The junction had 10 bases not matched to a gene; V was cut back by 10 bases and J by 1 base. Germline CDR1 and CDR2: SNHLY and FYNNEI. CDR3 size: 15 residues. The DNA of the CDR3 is TGTGCCAAAACCCGGCTAGCGGCTTCCTACAATGAGCAGTTCTTC. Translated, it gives CAKTRLAASYNEQFF.

The CDR3 loop is CASSFLQETQYF. The CDR3, as DNA: TGTGCCAGCAGCTTTTTACAAGAGACCCAGTACTTC. V and J are TRBV7-2 and TRBJ2-5; D remains ambiguous. Trimming took off 3 bases at V and 2 bases at J, with 4 bases between the two ends. Looked up from germline, CDR1 is SGHTA and CDR2 is FQGNSA. This CDR3 spans 12 amino acids.

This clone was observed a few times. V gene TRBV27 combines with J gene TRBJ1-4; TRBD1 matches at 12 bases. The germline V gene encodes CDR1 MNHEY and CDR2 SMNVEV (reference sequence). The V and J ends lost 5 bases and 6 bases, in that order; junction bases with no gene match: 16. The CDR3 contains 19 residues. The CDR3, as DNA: TGTGCCAGCAGTAACCCGAATAGGGGGACAGGGGGCGAGCATGAAAAACTGTTTTTT. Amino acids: CASSNPNRGTGGEHEKLFF.

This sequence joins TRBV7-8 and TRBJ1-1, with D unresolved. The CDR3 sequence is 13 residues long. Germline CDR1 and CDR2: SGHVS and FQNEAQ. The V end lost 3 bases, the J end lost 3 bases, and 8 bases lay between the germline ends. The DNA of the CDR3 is TGTGCCAGCAGCTTTATGGCGGACACTGAAGCTTTCTTT. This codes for CASSFMADTEAFF.

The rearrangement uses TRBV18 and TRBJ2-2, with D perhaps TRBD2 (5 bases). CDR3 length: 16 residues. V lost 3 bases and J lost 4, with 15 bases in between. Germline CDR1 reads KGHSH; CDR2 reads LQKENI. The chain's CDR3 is CASSPRAGGGTGELFF. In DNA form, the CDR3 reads TGTGCCAGCTCACCCCGGGCTGGCGGAGGCACCGGGGAGCTGTTTTTT. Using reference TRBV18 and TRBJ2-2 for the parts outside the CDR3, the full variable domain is NAGVMQNPRHLVRRRGQEARLRCSPMKGHSHVYWYRQLPEEGLKFMVYLQKENIIDESGMPKERFSAEFPKEGPSILRIQQVVRGDSAAYFCASSPRAGGGTGELFFGEGSRLTVL.